The 27 T cell receptor beta chains below were found in one sample sequenced in a study of somatic mutations in cytotoxic T cells in rheumatoid arthritis. The method was immunoSEQ multiplex PCR; TCRdb's version includes in-frame clones alone and lacks a portion of them. The repertoire holds about 15,000 clones, just over 90% seen once, with more than 15% in the top ten. Material for sequencing was CD4+ T cells sorted from blood. The receptors were gathered from a man between 65 and 79 years old with rheumatoid arthritis.

The chain is built from TRBV11-3 and TRBJ2-1; the D gene is possibly TRBD1 (6 bases). Trimming cost V 5 bases and J 5 bases, with 13 bases left between them. The CDR3 has 14 residues. The germline CDR1 and CDR2 sequences are SGHNT and YENEEA. CDR3 bases: TGTGCCAGCAGCACCAACAGGGCGGACAATGAGCAGTTCTTC. This gives the protein CASSTNRADNEQFF.

The J gene is TRBJ1-2, the V gene TRBV10-1; 7 positions match TRBD1. Germline V CDR1 and CDR2: WNHNN, SYGVQD (reference sequence). CDR3 size: 14 residues. Trimming at V came to 7 bases and at J to 4 bases, leaving 9 bases not matched to a gene. The DNA of the CDR3 is TGCGCCAGCACCTCCCCCCGGGACAGCTATGGCTACACCTTC. This translates into CASTSPRDSYGYTF.

The CDR3, as DNA: TGTGCCAGTAGTGAGGGACACCCTGGCGGTTCACCCCTCCACTTT. This sequence encodes CASSEGHPGGSPLHF. This chain uses TRBV19 with TRBJ1-6; D might be TRBD1 (6 bases). Trimming left V 5 bases short and J 9 bases short, with 17 bases between. The CDR3 loop spans 15 amino acids. CDR1 is LNHDA, CDR2 SQIVND, per germline (reference sequence).

The CDR3 DNA follows: TGCGCCAGCAGCTTGGCCCGGGACAGACTCGACAATGAGCAGTTCTTC. Protein: CASSLARDRLDNEQFF. The gene calls are TRBV5-1 and TRBJ2-1; 7 bases are a match to TRBD1. Germline CDR1 and CDR2: SGHRS and YFSETQ. This CDR3 has 16 residues. Trimming at V came to 0 bases and at J to 5 bases, leaving 8 bases not matched to a gene.

The genes are TRBV2 and TRBJ2-1; tentatively, D is TRBD1 (6 bases). With 6 bases removed from V and 9 bases from J, the gap between germline ends came to 18 bases. The CDR3 runs to 14 residues. Germline CDR1 is SNHLY and CDR2 is FYNNEI. The chain's CDR3 is CASRPDSADGEQFF. The CDR3 nucleotides read TGTGCCAGCAGGCCGGACAGCGCAGATGGTGAGCAGTTCTTC. The full variable domain, completed using reference TRBV2 and TRBJ2-1, is EPEVTQTPSHQVTQMGQEVILRCVPISNHLYFYWYRQILGQKVEFLVSFYNNEISEKSEIFDDQFSVERPDGSNFTLKIRSTKLEDSAMYFCASRPDSADGEQFFGPGTRLTVL.

The chain employs TRBV7-2 and TRBJ1-2; tentative D call: TRBD1 (5 bases). The CDR3 loop spans 12 amino acids. From germline, CDR1 is SGHTA and CDR2 FQGNSA. The V and J ends lost 4 bases and 8 bases respectively, with 11 bases between them. The CDR3 is CASSSQGWGYTF. CDR3 bases: TGTGCCAGCAGCTCGCAGGGCTGGGGCTACACCTTC.

The chain links TRBV15 to TRBJ1-4, with D possibly TRBD1 on 6 matching bases. The CDR3 runs to 15 residues. In germline, CDR1 is LNHNV, CDR2 YYDKDF (reference sequence). Trimming removed 1 base at V and 5 bases at J, with 11 bases between. The DNA of the CDR3 is TGTGCCACCAGCAGAGTCGCAGGGGAGAATGAAAAACTGTTTTTT. Its protein product is CATSRVAGENEKLFF.

This clone has a single count. This chain joins TRBV5-1 and TRBJ2-1; 10 bases are shared with TRBD1. After removal of 2 bases from V and 5 bases from J, the junction contained 1 base not matched to a gene. The CDR3 is 14 residues long. CDR1 SGHRS and CDR2 YFSETQ come from the germline V gene. The chain's CDR3 is CASSFGTGDNEQFF. As DNA, the CDR3 is TGCGCCAGCAGCTTTGGGACAGGGGACAATGAGCAGTTCTTC.

This chain joins TRBV7-9 and TRBJ2-1; TRBD2 matches 13 bases. The germline V gene encodes CDR1 SEHNR and CDR2 FQNEAQ (reference sequence). This CDR3 is 16 amino acids long. J lost 12 bases, V lost 5 bases, and 13 bases had no gene match. The CDR3 DNA reads TGTGCCAGCAGCCAACTGGCGGGACTAGCGGGATGGGGGCAGTTCTTC. Its translation: CASSQLAGLAGWGQFF.

The chain links TRBV5-5 to TRBJ2-2; D is ambiguous. CDR1 is SGHKS, CDR2 YYEKEE, per germline (reference sequence). CDR3 size: 15 residues. V lost 0 bases to trimming and J lost 1 base, with 7 bases between them. This CDR3 reads CASSLDYVNTGELFF. The CDR3, as DNA: TGTGCCAGCAGCTTGGATTATGTGAACACCGGGGAGCTGTTTTTT. The whole variable domain, filled in from reference TRBV5-5 and TRBJ2-2, reads DAGVTQSPTHLIKTRGQQVTLRCSPISGHKSVSWYQQVLGQGPQFIFQYYEKEERGRGNFPDRFSARQFPNYSSELNVNALLLGDSALYLCASSLDYVNTGELFFGEGSRLTVL.

This rearrangement joins TRBV19 to TRBJ1-5; 10 bases agree with TRBD1. Per the germline V gene, CDR1 is LNHDA and CDR2 is SQIVND (reference sequence). Trimming took 6 bases from V and 7 from J; bases not matched to a gene: 12. This CDR3 is 16 amino acids long. The CDR3 coding sequence is TGTGCCAGTAGCGCGACAGGGGGCGGTCCGAGGCAGCCCCAGCATTTT. It yields the protein CASSATGGGPRQPQHF.

The chain links TRBV5-1 to TRBJ1-4, with 8 bases fitting TRBD1. The CDR3 spans 16 residues. Germline values: CDR1 SGHRS, CDR2 YFSETQ. After removal of 4 bases from V and 3 bases from J, the junction contained 8 bases not matched to a gene. The CDR3 region has the DNA TGCGCCAGCAGCCCCGGGACAGGACCCCCTAATGAAAAACTGTTTTTT. It translates to CASSPGTGPPNEKLFF.

This sequence joins TRBV28 and TRBJ2-1; 9 bases match TRBD2. Losses at the gene ends were 2 bases for V and 12 bases for J; bases not matched to a gene: 14. CDR3 size: 16 residues. CDR1 MDHEN and CDR2 SYDVKM come from the germline V gene. In DNA, the CDR3 is TGTGCCAGCAGTTTAAACCGCGCTAGCGGGAATGAGTGGCAGTTCTTC. Translated: CASSLNRASGNEWQFF.

The chain uses TRBV19 and TRBJ1-2, with 7 bases aligning to TRBD1. This CDR3 contains 14 residues. Germline values: CDR1 LNHDA, CDR2 SQIVND (reference sequence). Trimming took 1 base from V and 4 from J; bases not matched to a gene: 3. The chain's CDR3 is CASSIGRGAYGYTF. The CDR3 nucleotides are TGTGCCAGTAGTATAGGCAGGGGGGCCTATGGCTACACCTTC.

The rearrangement uses TRBV2 and TRBJ2-7, with 9 bases lining up with TRBD2. The J call is in doubt because the DNA end fits TRBJ2-5 better. Germline V gene sequence: CDR1 SNHLY, CDR2 FYNNEI. There are 15 residues in the CDR3. The CDR3 loop is CASSYSGRSQETQYF. In nucleotides, the CDR3 is TGTGCCAGCAGTTATAGCGGGAGATCCCAAGAGACCCAGTACTTC.

The V and J genes are TRBV19 and TRBJ1-5, with 7 bases matching TRBD1. Trimming removed 7 bases from V and 6 bases from J; junction bases left unmatched: 12. This CDR3 spans 15 amino acids. The V gene's germline CDR1 is LNHDA and CDR2 SQIVND (reference sequence). The CDR3 reads CASTPVGQGGQPQHF. The CDR3, as DNA: TGTGCCAGTACCCCCGTCGGCCAGGGGGGTCAGCCCCAGCATTTT.

The chain is built from TRBV6-1 and TRBJ2-7, with TRBD2 matching over 7 bases. Germline CDR1 reads MNHNS; CDR2 reads SASEGT. V shed 9 bases, J shed 4 bases, and the junction held 6 bases outside the gene matches. The CDR3 totals 12 residues. The CDR3 region has the DNA TGTGCCAGTTCGGGGGGAGGGTACGAGCAGTACTTC. It translates to CASSGGGYEQYF.

This chain uses TRBV4-1 with TRBJ2-7; 11 positions match TRBD1. Germline-derived CDR1 and CDR2 are MGHRA and YSYEKL. V dropped 0 bases and J dropped 6; count of bases not matched to a gene: 4. The CDR3 has 15 amino acids. As DNA, the CDR3 is TGCGCCAGCAGCCAAGAGGACAGGGGGCGCGGCGAGCAGTACTTC. Translation gives CASSQEDRGRGEQYF.

This chain uses TRBV12-5 with TRBJ2-5; 8 nucleotides line up with TRBD1. Germline lookup yields CDR1 LGHNT and CDR2 FRNRAP. The J segment lost 5 bases and the V segment lost 4 bases, leaving 6 bases of the junction unmatched. This CDR3 has 14 residues. The DNA of the CDR3 is TGTGCTAGTGGTTACAGGACAGGGCGCGAGACCCAGTACTTC. Protein product: CASGYRTGRETQYF.

Regarding this clone: Germline and junction disagree at one end, which may indicate a read error. V gene TRBV7-2 combines with J gene TRBJ2-4; TRBD2 is a possible D gene (6 bases). CDR1 and CDR2 from the germline V gene are SGHTA and FQGNSA. This CDR3 is 13 amino acids long. The CDR3 sequence is CASRFSGENIQYF. The CDR3 DNA is TGTGCCAGCCGCTTTTCGGGGGAAAACATTCAGTACTTC.

Only a few counts were recorded for this clone. V is TRBV29-1 and J is TRBJ1-5, with D hard to call. The V end lost 4 bases, the J end lost 11 bases, and 18 bases lay between the germline ends. CDR1 is SQVTM and CDR2 is ANQGSEA in the germline V gene. This CDR3 is built from 13 residues. Written as DNA, the CDR3 is TGCAGCGTTGTGGCCGTCGGTGGCGGGGCCCAGCATTTT. Encoded protein: CSVVAVGGGAQHF.

This chain joins TRBV5-1 and TRBJ1-3; 12 nucleotides match TRBD1. The V segment lost 1 base and the J segment 2 bases; nucleotides outside the gene matches: 7. Germline CDR1 reads SGHRS; CDR2 reads YFSETQ. The length of the CDR3 is 18 residues. CDR3 sequence reads: CASSLSPGTGGTGNTIYF. The CDR3 DNA is TGCGCCAGCAGCTTGTCCCCCGGGACAGGGGGCACTGGAAACACCATATATTTT. Full variable domain (remainder filled in from reference TRBV5-1 and TRBJ1-3): KAGVTQTPRYLIKTRGQQVTLSCSPISGHRSVSWYQQTPGQGLQFLFEYFSETQRNKGNFPGRFSGRQFSNSRSEMNVSTLELGDSALYLCASSLSPGTGGTGNTIYFGEGSWLTVV.

The J gene is TRBJ1-2, the V gene TRBV28; TRBD1 agrees at 10 bases. The CDR3 loop spans 14 amino acids. Trimming at V came to 5 bases and at J to 5 bases, leaving 5 bases not matched to a gene. Per germline, CDR1 MDHEN and CDR2 SYDVKM. The CDR3: CASSTPGQGYGYTF. The CDR3 DNA reads TGTGCCAGCAGTACCCCGGGACAGGGGTATGGCTACACCTTC.

V gene TRBV21-1 combines with J gene TRBJ2-1; the table's D gene call, TRBD2, was not cross checked with the DNA. TRBV21-1 is tagged as a pseudogene. This CDR3 is 17 amino acids long. The CDR3 loop reads CASSKRPRGGRWNEQFF. The CDR3 DNA sequence: TGTGCCAGCAGCAAACGCCCCAGGGGCGGGAGGTGGAATGAGCAGTTCTTC.

This chain links TRBV23-1 with TRBJ1-4, with a tentative D call TRBD1 (6 bases). TRBV23-1 is noted as an ORF with a role that remains uncertain. V lost 7 bases and J lost 9, with 21 bases in between. This CDR3 contains 15 residues. CDR3: CASTSPGRGVKKLFF. The CDR3 nucleotides read TGCGCCAGCACCTCTCCCGGCAGGGGAGTCAAAAAACTGTTTTTT.

This clone showed up just a few times. The chain has TRBV11-3 and TRBJ2-3; D possibly corresponds to TRBD2 (6 bases). This CDR3 has 17 amino acids. CDR1 SGHNT and CDR2 YENEEA come from the germline V gene. V dropped 5 bases and J dropped 0 bases, with 18 bases sitting between them. CDR3 region: CASSLTGDSESTDTQYF. The CDR3 nucleotides read TGTGCCAGCAGCCTAACGGGGGACTCGGAAAGCACAGATACGCAGTATTTT.

This chain uses TRBV19 with TRBJ1-3; unclear D gene. Germline CDR1 is LNHDA and CDR2 is SQIVND (reference sequence). V lost 3 bases to trimming and J lost 0 bases, with 9 bases between them. The CDR3 contains 15 residues. The CDR3 protein is CASSIEDSSGNTIYF. The CDR3 nucleotides read TGTGCCAGTAGTATTGAGGATTCCTCTGGAAACACCATATATTTT.